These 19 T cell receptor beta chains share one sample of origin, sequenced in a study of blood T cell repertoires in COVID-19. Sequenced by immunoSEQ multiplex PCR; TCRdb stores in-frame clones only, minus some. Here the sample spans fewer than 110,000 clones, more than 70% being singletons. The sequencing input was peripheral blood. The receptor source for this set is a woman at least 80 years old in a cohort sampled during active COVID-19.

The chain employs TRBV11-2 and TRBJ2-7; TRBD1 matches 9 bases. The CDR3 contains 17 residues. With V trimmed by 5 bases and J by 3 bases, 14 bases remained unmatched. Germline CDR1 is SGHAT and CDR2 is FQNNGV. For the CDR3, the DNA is TGTGCCAGCAGCCAAAACCTCCCACGGACAGGGGACTACGAGCAGTACTTC. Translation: CASSQNLPRTGDYEQYF.

The CDR3 loop reads CASSLLPLAGASYNEQFF. CDR3 DNA sequence: TGTGCCAGCAGTTTATTACCCTTAGCGGGAGCCTCCTACAATGAGCAGTTCTTC. The chain uses TRBV28 and TRBJ2-1; 9 bases fit TRBD2. This CDR3 region has 18 residues. From germline, CDR1 is MDHEN and CDR2 SYDVKM. J lost 0 bases, V lost 1 base, and 7 bases had no gene match.

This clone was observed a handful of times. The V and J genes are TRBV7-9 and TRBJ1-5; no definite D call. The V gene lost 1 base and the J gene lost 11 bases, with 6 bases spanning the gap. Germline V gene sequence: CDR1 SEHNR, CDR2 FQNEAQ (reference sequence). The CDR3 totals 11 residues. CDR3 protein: CASSLGRAQHF. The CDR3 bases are TGTGCCAGCAGCTTAGGAAGAGCCCAGCATTTT.

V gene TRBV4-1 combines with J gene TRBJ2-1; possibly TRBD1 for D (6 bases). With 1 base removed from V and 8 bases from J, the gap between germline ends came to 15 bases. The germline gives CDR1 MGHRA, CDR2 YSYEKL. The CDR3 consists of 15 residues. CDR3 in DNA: TGCGCCAGCAGCCAAGCGGACAGTTGGTTCGATGAGCAGTTCTTC. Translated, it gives CASSQADSWFDEQFF.

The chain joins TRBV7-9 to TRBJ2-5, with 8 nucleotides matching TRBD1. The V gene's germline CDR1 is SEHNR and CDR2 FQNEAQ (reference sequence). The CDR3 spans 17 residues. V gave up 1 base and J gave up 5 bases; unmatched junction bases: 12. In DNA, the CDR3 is TGTGCCAGCAGCTTAGGGGTTCGGCAGGGGGCTGTCGAGACCCAGTACTTC. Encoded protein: CASSLGVRQGAVETQYF.

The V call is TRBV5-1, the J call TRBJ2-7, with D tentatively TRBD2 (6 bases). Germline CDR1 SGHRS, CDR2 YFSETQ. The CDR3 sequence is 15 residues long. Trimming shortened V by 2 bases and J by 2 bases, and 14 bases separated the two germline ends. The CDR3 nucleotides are TGCGCCAGCAGCTTAGACACTAGCCCCCCCTACGAGCAGTACTTC. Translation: CASSLDTSPPYEQYF.

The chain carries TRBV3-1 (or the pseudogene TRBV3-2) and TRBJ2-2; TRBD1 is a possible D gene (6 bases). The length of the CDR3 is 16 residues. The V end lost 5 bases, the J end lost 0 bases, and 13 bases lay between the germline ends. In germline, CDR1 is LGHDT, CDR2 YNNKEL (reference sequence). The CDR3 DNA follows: TGTGCCAGCAGCAAACAGGGTCTCACGAACACCGGGGAGCTGTTTTTT. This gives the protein CASSKQGLTNTGELFF.

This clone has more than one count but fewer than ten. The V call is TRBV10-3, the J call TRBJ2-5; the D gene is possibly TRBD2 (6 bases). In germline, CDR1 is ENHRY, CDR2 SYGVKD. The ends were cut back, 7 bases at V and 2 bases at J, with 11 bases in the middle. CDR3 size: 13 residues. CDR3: CAIKQGGQETQYF. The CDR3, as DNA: TGTGCCATCAAGCAGGGAGGACAAGAGACCCAGTACTTC.

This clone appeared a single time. This CDR3 reads CASSFPLAGATDTQYF. The CDR3 region has the DNA TGTGCCAGCAGCTTTCCGTTAGCGGGAGCCACAGATACGCAGTATTTT. V gene TRBV5-5 combines with J gene TRBJ2-3; 9 bases match TRBD2. This CDR3 region has 16 residues. Unmatched junction bases numbered 6, after V lost 2 bases and J lost 2 bases. In germline, CDR1 is SGHKS, CDR2 YYEKEE (reference sequence).

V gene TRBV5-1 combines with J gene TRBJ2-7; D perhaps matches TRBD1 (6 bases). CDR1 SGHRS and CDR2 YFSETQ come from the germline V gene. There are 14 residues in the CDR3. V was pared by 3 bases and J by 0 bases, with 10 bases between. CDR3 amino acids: CASSSGQFSYEQYF. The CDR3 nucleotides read TGCGCCAGCAGCTCCGGACAGTTCTCCTACGAGCAGTACTTC.

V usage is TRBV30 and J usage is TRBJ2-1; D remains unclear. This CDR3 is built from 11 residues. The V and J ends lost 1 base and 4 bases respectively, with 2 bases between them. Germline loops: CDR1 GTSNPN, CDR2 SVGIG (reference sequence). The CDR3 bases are TGTGCCTGGAGTGCTTACAATGAGCAGTTCTTC. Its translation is CAWSAYNEQFF.

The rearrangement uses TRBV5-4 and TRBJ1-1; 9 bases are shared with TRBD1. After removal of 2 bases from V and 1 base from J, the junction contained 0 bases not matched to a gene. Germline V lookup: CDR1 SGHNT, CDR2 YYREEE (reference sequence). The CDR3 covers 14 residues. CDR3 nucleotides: TGTGCCAGCAGCTTACAGGGGGCGAACACTGAAGCTTTCTTT. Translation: CASSLQGANTEAFF.

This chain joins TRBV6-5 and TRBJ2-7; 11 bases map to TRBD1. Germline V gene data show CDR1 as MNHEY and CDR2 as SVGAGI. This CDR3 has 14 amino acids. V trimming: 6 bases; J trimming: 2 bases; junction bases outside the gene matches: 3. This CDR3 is CASRPGQGAYEQYF. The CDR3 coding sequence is TGTGCCAGCAGACCGGGACAGGGGGCCTACGAGCAGTACTTC.

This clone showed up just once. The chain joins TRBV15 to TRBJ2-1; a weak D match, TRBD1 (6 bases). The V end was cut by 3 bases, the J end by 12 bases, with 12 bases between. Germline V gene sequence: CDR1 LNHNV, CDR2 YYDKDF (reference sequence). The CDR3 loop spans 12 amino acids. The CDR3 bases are TGTGCCACCAGCAGGGACAGCTATGGGCAGTTCTTC. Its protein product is CATSRDSYGQFF.

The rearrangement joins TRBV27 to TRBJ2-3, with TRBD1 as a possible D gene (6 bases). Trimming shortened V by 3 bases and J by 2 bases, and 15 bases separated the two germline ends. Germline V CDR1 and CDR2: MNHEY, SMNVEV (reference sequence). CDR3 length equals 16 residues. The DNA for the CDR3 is TGTGCCAGCAGTTTCCCGGACAGAGTCCACACAGATACGCAGTATTTT. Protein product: CASSFPDRVHTDTQYF.

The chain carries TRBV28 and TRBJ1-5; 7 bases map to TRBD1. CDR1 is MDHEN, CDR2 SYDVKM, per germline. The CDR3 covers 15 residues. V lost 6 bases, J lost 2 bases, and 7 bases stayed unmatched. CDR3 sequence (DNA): TGTGCCAGCAGCCCGCCCGGGACAGGCAATCAGCCCCAGCATTTT. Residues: CASSPPGTGNQPQHF.

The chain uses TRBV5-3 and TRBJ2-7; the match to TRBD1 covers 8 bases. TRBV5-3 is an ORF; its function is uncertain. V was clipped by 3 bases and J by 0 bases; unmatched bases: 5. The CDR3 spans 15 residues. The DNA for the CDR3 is TGTGCCAGAAGCTCTTACAGGGGGAGCTCCTACGAGCAGTACTTC. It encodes CARSSYRGSSYEQYF.

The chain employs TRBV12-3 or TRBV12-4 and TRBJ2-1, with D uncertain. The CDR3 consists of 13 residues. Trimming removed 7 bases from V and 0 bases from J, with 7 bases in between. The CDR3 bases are TGTGCCAGCATCGAGAGCTCCTACAATGAGCAGTTCTTC. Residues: CASIESSYNEQFF.

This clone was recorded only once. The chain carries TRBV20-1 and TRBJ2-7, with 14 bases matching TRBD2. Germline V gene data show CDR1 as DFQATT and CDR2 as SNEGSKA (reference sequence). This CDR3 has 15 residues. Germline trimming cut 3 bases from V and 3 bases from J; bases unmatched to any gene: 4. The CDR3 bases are TGCAGTGCTAGTCATGGACTAGCGGGAGGCTACGAGCAGTACTTC. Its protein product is CSASHGLAGGYEQYF.